This TCR beta chain is from a study of blood T cell repertoires in COVID-19. At the level of the study: The study drew acute and convalescent COVID-19 samples from the United States, Italy and Spain. The cDNA or gDNA used as material had been derived from T cells, B-cell-depleted T cells, or PBMCs.

Seattle's enrolled individuals joined amid active infection and were then monitored longitudinally. As originally analysed: Estimates of nucleated cell counts were drawn from the amplification of reference gene primers. Clones were sequenced by immunoSEQ multiplex PCR, and TCRdb holds only the in-frame ones, with some missing. D and trimming were read from the DNA, whereas the V and J calls and clone size are those reported in that table. This sample has 200,000 or so clones, with just under 90% found just once. V was clipped by 3 bases and J by 7 bases; unmatched bases: 10. This CDR3 comprises 16 residues. Per germline, CDR1 SGHNT and CDR2 YYREEE (reference sequence).

The TCR was taken from a man under 40 with COVID-19, enrolled during active disease. Sequencing input: peripheral blood. The chain uses TRBV5-4 and TRBJ2-3; 11 bases are a match to TRBD2. CDR3 bases: TGTGCCAGCAGCTCCCTCTCTAGCGGGAGGATGTATACGCAGTATTTT. The encoded protein is CASSSLSSGRMYTQYF.